This record looks at one T cell receptor (beta chain) sequence and its context. Its antigen is not identified. Viral peptide pool expansion of antigen-specific CD4+ T cells preceded sequencing in the ViraFEST assay. At the end of 9 to 11 days of culture, CD4+ T cells were isolated. Wells containing approximately 2 million PBMC each were cultured with 9 to 10 IU/ml IL-2 and about 9.7 ug/ml peptides. The data originate from a study of vaccination effects on CD4 cells after COVID-19. Looking at the study overall: As their vaccination, participants received two doses of either BNT162b2 or mRNA-1273.

V was trimmed by 2 bases and J by 6 bases, leaving 11 bases between them. CDR3 size: 14 residues. Germline assignment: CDR1 MNHEY and CDR2 SVGEGT. Clones were sequenced by immunoSEQ multiplex PCR, and TCRdb holds only the in-frame ones, with some missing. Among some 79,000 clones listed, approximately 81% were seen once. The origin of this receptor is a human donor who received a COVID-19 vaccine. V is TRBV6-2 or TRBV6-3 and J is TRBJ1-5, with D perhaps TRBD1 (5 bases). The source material was CD4+ T cells from PBMCs cultured with HCoV-229E spike peptides, sampled before COVID-19 vaccination. Written as DNA, the CDR3 is TGTGCCAGCAGTTACAGGGGAATCGGTCAGCCCCAGCATTTT. Its translation is CASSYRGIGQPQHF.